One and the same sample provided the 10 T cell receptor beta chains below, sequenced in a study of regulatory T cells in long-lasting Graves disease. The time point here: newly diagnosed GD, antithyroid drugs for less than 3 months. PBMC-derived RNA was used for the TCR library. Libraries of TCR beta came from iRepertoire HTBI primers plus Arm-PCR of CDR3 regions. One entry per CDR3 protein, called by TCRdb with MiXCR from the multiplex PCR reads. The repertoire holds some 320,000 distinct CDR3 sequences, with more than 15% as singletons. Sequences were derived from peripheral blood mononuclear cells (PBMCs), sampled at new diagnosis, from a patient treated with antithyroid drugs. Receptors originate from a female donor with Graves disease.

This clonotype came up a few times. This chain uses TRBV24-1 with TRBJ2-2; 9 nucleotides match TRBD2. The length of the CDR3 is 18 residues. With 2 bases clipped from V and 3 bases from J, the junction kept 9 bases outside the gene matches. Germline CDR1 reads KGHDR; CDR2 reads SFDVKD. The CDR3 sequence: CATSDSLAGAVDTGELFF. DNA for the CDR3: TGTGCCACCAGTGATTCCTTAGCGGGAGCGGTAGACACCGGGGAGCTGTTTTTT.

This clonotype has just a few counts. A much more abundant neighbour one base away suggests this may be a read error. The chain recombines TRBV7-8 with TRBJ2-1, with 8 positions matching TRBD2. Germline-derived CDR1 and CDR2 are SGHVS and FQNEAQ. V lost 10 bases, J lost 10 bases, and 21 bases stayed unmatched. CDR3 length equals 16 residues. CDR3 nucleotides: TGTGCCACCCACTCCCCCTCTAGCGGGCGCGCTTGGGAGCAGTTCTTC. This encodes CATHSPSSGRAWEQFF. Supplemented by reference TRBV7-8 and TRBJ2-1, the full variable domain reads GAGVSQSPRYKVAKRGQDVALRCDPISGHVSLFWYQQALGQGPEFLTYFQNEAQLDKSGLPSDRFFAERPEGSVSTLKIQRTQQEDSAVYLCATHSPSSGRAWEQFFGPGTRLTVL.

The gene calls are TRBV6-2 or TRBV6-3 and TRBJ2-7; possible D gene TRBD1, 5 bases. Between the trimmed V and J ends, which lost 5 bases and 3 bases, there was a span of 11 bases. CDR1 and CDR2 from the germline V gene are MNHEY and SVGEGT. CDR3 length: 13 residues. As DNA, the CDR3 is TGTGCCAGCAGTGAAGCAGGGAACTACGAGCAGTACTTC. Its translation: CASSEAGNYEQYF.

This sequence joins TRBV20-1 and TRBJ2-3; D remains unclear. From germline, CDR1 is DFQATT and CDR2 SNEGSKA (reference sequence). Trimming left V 2 bases short and J 3 bases short, with 9 bases between. CDR3 size: 13 residues. The chain's CDR3 is CSARPLGTDTQYF. The DNA of the CDR3 is TGCAGTGCTAGACCTCTGGGAACAGATACGCAGTATTTT.

The chain links TRBV4-2 to TRBJ1-6; possibly TRBD1 for D (5 bases). The CDR3 runs to 15 residues. Germline V gives CDR1 LGHNA, CDR2 YNFKEQ. V lost 1 base and J 9 bases, leaving 13 bases between the germline ends. The CDR3 sequence is CASSQGTINGSPLHF. The CDR3 DNA follows: TGTGCCAGCAGCCAAGGGACAATCAACGGTTCACCCCTCCACTTT.

Ten or more counts support this clonotype. The rearrangement joins TRBV25-1 to TRBJ1-1; tentative D call: TRBD1 (6 bases). CDR3 size: 15 residues. The V end was cut by 7 bases, the J end by 7 bases, with 22 bases between. Germline CDR1 MGHDK, CDR2 SYGVNS. DNA of the CDR3: TGTGCCAGCACAGCAGGACAGCCTTCGCGGGATGAAGCTTTCTTT. Its protein is CASTAGQPSRDEAFF.

This clonotype was counted ten times or more. This sequence joins TRBV6-1 and TRBJ1-2; D unclear. This CDR3 region has 10 residues. Trimming stripped 8 bases from V and 6 bases from J, with 7 bases between. Germline V lookup: CDR1 MNHNS, CDR2 SASEGT. CDR3 DNA: TGTGCCAGCGTAATGGATGGCTACACCTTC. As protein: CASVMDGYTF.

In this sample, this clonotype turned up many times. The CDR3 DNA reads as TGTGCCAGTAGTGCCGGGACCAGGGGAAACACCATATATTTT. The encoded protein is CASSAGTRGNTIYF. The rearrangement joins TRBV19 to TRBJ1-3; possibly TRBD1 for D (5 bases). Trimming pared 5 bases from V and 4 bases from J, leaving 12 bases between. Germline V lookup: CDR1 LNHDA, CDR2 SQIVND (reference sequence). The CDR3 extends over 14 amino acids. Variable domain in full (rest from reference TRBV19 and TRBJ1-3): DGGITQSPKYLFRKEGQNVTLSCEQNLNHDAMYWYRQDPGQGLRLIYYSQIVNDFQKGDIAEGYSVSREKKESFPLTVTSAQKNPTAFYLCASSAGTRGNTIYFGEGSWLTVV.

This clonotype was counted many times. This chain uses TRBV19 with TRBJ1-3; tentative D call: TRBD1 (5 bases). The CDR3 is made up of 14 amino acids. V lost 4 bases and J lost 2, with 9 bases in between. Germline values: CDR1 LNHDA, CDR2 SQIVND (reference sequence). CDR3 amino acids: CASSRQRTGNTIYF. The CDR3, as DNA: TGTGCCAGTAGTAGACAGAGGACTGGAAACACCATATATTTT.

This clonotype was counted many times. V usage is TRBV19 and J usage is TRBJ2-2; no reliable D call. Germline-derived CDR1 and CDR2 are LNHDA and SQIVND (reference sequence). This CDR3 is built from 15 residues. V was clipped by 1 base and J by 2 bases, with 8 bases between them. This chain's CDR3 is CASSIGLTNTGELFF. For the CDR3, the DNA is TGTGCCAGTAGTATAGGGCTCACCAACACCGGGGAGCTGTTTTTT.